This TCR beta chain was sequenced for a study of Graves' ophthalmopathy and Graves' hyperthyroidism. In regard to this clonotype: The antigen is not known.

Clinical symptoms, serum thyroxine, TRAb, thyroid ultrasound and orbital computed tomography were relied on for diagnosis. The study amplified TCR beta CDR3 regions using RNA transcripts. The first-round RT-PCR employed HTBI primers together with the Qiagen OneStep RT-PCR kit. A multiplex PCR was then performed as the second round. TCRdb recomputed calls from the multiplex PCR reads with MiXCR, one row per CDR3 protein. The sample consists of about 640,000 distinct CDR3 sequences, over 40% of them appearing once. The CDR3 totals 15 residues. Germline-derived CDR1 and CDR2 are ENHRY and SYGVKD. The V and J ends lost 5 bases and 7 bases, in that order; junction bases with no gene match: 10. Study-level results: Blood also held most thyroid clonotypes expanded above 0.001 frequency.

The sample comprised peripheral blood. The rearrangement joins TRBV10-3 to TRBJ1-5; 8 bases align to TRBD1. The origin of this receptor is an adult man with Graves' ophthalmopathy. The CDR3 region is CAISNGQGYEQPQHF. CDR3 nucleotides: TGTGCCATCAGTAACGGACAGGGTTACGAGCAGCCCCAGCATTTT.